A selection of T cell receptor beta chains follows, all from one sample in a study of cytomegalovirus exposure and HLA in healthy donors. Sequencing used immunoSEQ multiplex PCR; TCRdb keeps in-frame clones, though not all of them. The sample carries about 110,000 clones, 82% recorded once. Sequencing used PBMCs. These receptor sequences come from a woman younger than 35 in good health and CMV-seronegative. The CDR3 runs from the conserved cysteine through the conserved F or W. Fields, in order: D gene, J gene, clone size, V gene, CDR3 protein, CDR3 DNA. The D gene is left open where the match is weak. Clone size is shown for a subset of rows, as once, few, many or a class of expanded clone.

d_gene: TRBD1; j_gene: TRBJ2-1; abundance: -; v_gene: TRBV6-6; CDR3aa: CASRQPRQGEDEQFF; CDR3nt: TGTGCCAGCAGGCAACCGAGACAGGGGGAAGATGAGCAGTTCTTC
d_gene: TRBD1; j_gene: TRBJ1-2; abundance: few; v_gene: TRBV19; CDR3aa: CASSIGLGDRSYGYTF; CDR3nt: TGTGCCAGTAGTATCGGCCTCGGGGACAGGTCATATGGCTACACCTTC
d_gene: TRBD2; j_gene: TRBJ2-3; abundance: -; v_gene: TRBV9; CDR3aa: CASNVASGLAPRGPTATQYF; CDR3nt: TGTGCCAGCAACGTAGCGTCGGGACTAGCGCCACGCGGTCCCACAGCTACGCAGTATTTT
d_gene: TRBD2; j_gene: TRBJ2-1; abundance: -; v_gene: TRBV2; CDR3aa: CASRRDLAGVWNEQFF; CDR3nt: TGTGCCAGCAGGAGGGACCTAGCGGGAGTGTGGAATGAGCAGTTCTTC
d_gene: -; j_gene: TRBJ1-1; abundance: once; v_gene: TRBV4-2; CDR3aa: CASSQAGNTEAFF; CDR3nt: TGTGCCAGCAGCCAAGCCGGGAACACTGAAGCTTTCTTT
d_gene: -; j_gene: TRBJ2-4; abundance: once; v_gene: TRBV25-1; CDR3aa: CASSVPGVGQNIQYF; CDR3nt: TGTGCCAGCAGTGTGCCCGGGGTGGGTCAAAACATTCAGTACTTC
d_gene: -; j_gene: TRBJ2-3; abundance: few; v_gene: TRBV5-4; CDR3aa: CASSSGPGGTTDTQYF; CDR3nt: TGTGCCAGCAGCTCGGGACCCGGGGGAACCACAGATACGCAGTATTTT
d_gene: TRBD1; j_gene: TRBJ1-6; abundance: -; v_gene: TRBV30; CDR3aa: CAWTLGQGYNSPLHF; CDR3nt: TGTGCCTGGACCCTAGGACAGGGGTATAATTCACCCCTCCACTTT
d_gene: -; j_gene: TRBJ2-2; abundance: -; v_gene: TRBV6-6; CDR3aa: CASFEDLTGELFF; CDR3nt: TGTGCCAGCTTTGAGGATCTCACCGGGGAGCTGTTTTTT
d_gene: TRBD2; j_gene: TRBJ2-3; abundance: few; v_gene: TRBV6-1; CDR3aa: CASRTGLAGTDTQYF; CDR3nt: TGTGCCAGCAGAACAGGACTAGCGGGAACAGATACGCAGTATTTT
d_gene: -; j_gene: TRBJ2-5; abundance: -; v_gene: TRBV19; CDR3aa: CASSMILAETQYF; CDR3nt: TGTGCCAGTAGTATGATCCTCGCGGAGACCCAGTACTTC
d_gene: -; j_gene: TRBJ2-3; abundance: -; v_gene: TRBV9; CDR3aa: CASSGMRDTQYF; CDR3nt: TGTGCCAGCAGCGGGATGAGGGATACGCAGTATTTT
d_gene: TRBD2; j_gene: TRBJ2-1; abundance: -; v_gene: TRBV4-2; CDR3aa: CASSRGGGEQFF; CDR3nt: TGTGCCAGCAGCCGAGGCGGGGGGGAGCAGTTCTTC
d_gene: TRBD2; j_gene: TRBJ2-1; abundance: -; v_gene: TRBV30; CDR3aa: CAWSVGTSWHEQFF; CDR3nt: TGTGCCTGGAGTGTAGGGACTAGCTGGCATGAGCAGTTCTTC
d_gene: TRBD2; j_gene: TRBJ2-5; abundance: -; v_gene: TRBV19; CDR3aa: CASSIFTSGGAGETQYF; CDR3nt: TGTGCCAGTAGTATCTTTACTAGCGGGGGGGCTGGAGAGACCCAGTACTTC
d_gene: TRBD1; j_gene: TRBJ1-2; abundance: -; v_gene: TRBV5-4; CDR3aa: CASSTGQENYGYTF; CDR3nt: TGTGCCAGCAGCACGGGACAGGAAAACTATGGCTACACCTTC
d_gene: -; j_gene: TRBJ2-1; abundance: -; v_gene: TRBV2; CDR3aa: CASSEVGEQFF; CDR3nt: TGTGCCAGCAGTGAGGTCGGTGAGCAGTTCTTC
d_gene: -; j_gene: TRBJ1-4; abundance: -; v_gene: TRBV28; CDR3aa: CASSRGGFDEKLFF; CDR3nt: TGTGCCAGCAGTCGAGGGGGATTCGACGAAAAACTGTTTTTT
d_gene: -; j_gene: TRBJ2-7; abundance: -; v_gene: TRBV28; CDR3aa: CASSRGSYEQYF; CDR3nt: TGTGCCAGCAGTCGCGGCTCCTACGAGCAGTACTTC
d_gene: TRBD2; j_gene: TRBJ2-1; abundance: -; v_gene: TRBV2; CDR3aa: CASSHSGGAYNEQFF; CDR3nt: TGTGCCAGCAGTCACAGCGGGGGGGCCTACAATGAGCAGTTCTTC
d_gene: -; j_gene: TRBJ1-6; abundance: -; v_gene: TRBV4-3; CDR3aa: CASSQAQGGSPLHF; CDR3nt: TGCGCCAGCAGCCAAGCACAGGGTGGGTCACCCCTCCACTTT
d_gene: TRBD2; j_gene: TRBJ2-5; abundance: once; v_gene: TRBV14; CDR3aa: CASSRGLKRGSQETQYF; CDR3nt: TGTGCCAGCAGCCGAGGCCTTAAGCGGGGGAGTCAAGAGACCCAGTACTTC
d_gene: -; j_gene: TRBJ2-5; abundance: -; v_gene: TRBV27; CDR3aa: CASSPFADIQETQYF; CDR3nt: TGTGCCAGCAGCCCTTTTGCGGATATCCAAGAGACCCAGTACTTC
d_gene: -; j_gene: TRBJ2-3; abundance: -; v_gene: TRBV28; CDR3aa: CASSFDSSTDTQYF; CDR3nt: TGTGCCAGCAGTTTCGACAGTAGCACAGATACGCAGTATTTT
d_gene: -; j_gene: TRBJ1-1; abundance: few; v_gene: TRBV15; CDR3aa: CATSAGLNTEAFF; CDR3nt: TGTGCCACCAGCGCGGGCCTTAACACTGAAGCTTTCTTT